This T cell receptor (beta chain) emerged from a study of shared clonotypes between healthy human individuals (dated by TCRdb to the early 2020s). Study-wide context: The cohort comprised a couple of women and a few men aged 18 to 49 years. For each donor, three plates each were used for CD4 naive and CD4 memory, two plates were used for CD8 naive, and one plate was used for CD8 memory. Blood TCR repertoires of a handful of healthy adults were deeply sequenced to estimate repertoire size and the extent of clonotype sharing between individuals. Different laboratories and diverse techniques were used to prepare libraries and sequence TCR repertoires, to increase sequencing depth and limit assay-specific biases. Each donor's leukapheresis produced roughly between roughly 0.85 and 10 billion PBMCs. The full study reports these points: The genetic and exposure-history diversity represented was limited by the small number of donors. Naive subsets generally had larger estimated clonotype richness than memory subsets. Compared with non-shared clonotypes, clonotypes shared by all four sorted-subset donors had higher generation probabilities. Sharing across a handful of donors was observed for approximately 5% of naive CD4, 3% to 3.5% of naive CD8, about 2.3% of memory CD4, and about 0.4% of memory CD8 clonotypes. Incomplete sequencing was indicated by rarefaction of sorted-subset datasets, despite the large sequencing depth. Pairwise subsampling led to the expectation that sequencing depth would affect the degree of clonotype sharing among donors. Sampling was restricted to blood, and TCR repertoires in tissues likely differ from the TCR repertoires found in blood.

TCR CDR3 regions were amplified from genomic DNA by multiplex PCR using the deep immunoSEQ assay. Extracted genomic DNA from each cell subset was distributed evenly across all wells of several immunoSEQ 96-well plates, and each plate was treated as a replicate. For sorted subsets, each replicate PCR was loaded with 150 to 250 ng genomic DNA, equivalent to 25,000 to 35,000 T cell genomes. The purified libraries were quantified using a Qubit 3.0 fluorometer, sized with a Bioanalyzer 2100, and then quantified again using the KAPA Library Quantification kit. Every immunoSEQ 96-well plate was sequenced on a dedicated single-read 150-cycle Illumina NextSeq 550 flow cell. The authors' pipeline ran thus. Because only junctional sequences without quality scores were contained in the immunoSEQ output, filtering matching that applied to full-length reads could not be performed. To assign V/J genes and CDR3, sequences were annotated against IMGT germline references using PyIR, a Python wrapper for IgBLAST v1.9. Reads with weak V/J assignments (E-value above 1e-6), missing CDR3, stop codons, out-of-frame junctions, or ambiguous translated residues were removed. A V3J clonotype was defined by an identical inferred V gene, J gene, and CDR3 amino acid sequence. Percentage overlap between repertoires was calculated by dividing the number of shared unique clonotypes by the size of the smaller repertoire. RTK rarefaction, the Chao1 estimator, and Recon v2.1 estimates of unobserved clonotypes were used to assess repertoire richness. OLGA was used to compute generation probabilities for all TCRbeta clonotypes that the gDNA method yielded from several donors. TCRdb provides this immuneACCESS table in a form limited to in-frame rearrangements. Some clones are lacking; in checked studies, under half of them reflect an unresolved V gene, and why the rest are absent is not known. V, J and clone size reflect that table, while D and trimming were determined from the DNA. For this sample there are 730,000 or so clones; about three quarters appear just once. The biggest ten clones account for about 1.7% of the sample.

CDR1 and CDR2 were assigned from the germline V gene (reference sequence) as SGHNT and YYREEE. From the cysteine up to the phenylalanine, the CDR3 has a length of 12 residues. Of the read, only the CDR3 DNA is kept; its 36 bases are in frame from base 1. The trim is 0 bases for V and 5 bases for J, with a gap of 4 bases between the germline ends. This clone was detected a few times. The specificity of this receptor is unknown. Base qualities are not provided; no much larger clone lies one nucleotide away. The sample has other DNA sequences that encode this CDR3 too. The donors were healthy, HIV-negative adults who had no recently reported acute infections or vaccinations. Every donor was a Caucasian adult living in Nashville, Tennessee, USA. CD4+ T cells were enriched through magnetic negative selection, after which naive cells were positively selected on CD45RA and the remaining negative fraction served as the memory subset. Blood was obtained by leukapheresis, after which PBMCs were separated by Ficoll-Histopaque density gradient centrifugation and cryopreserved in liquid nitrogen vapor phase. Purity and quantity of every magnetically sorted T cell population were checked by analytical flow cytometry. From each sorted fraction, genomic DNA was isolated and quantified by UV absorbance on a Nanodrop 2000c.

The sequencing input was memory CD4+ T cells sorted from blood. Read against the paper, the sample's cell subset or site label means: CD45RA-negative fraction. The clonotype comes from a woman aged 25-40 years in good health. The rearrangement joined TRBV5-4 to TRBJ2-3; the D gene lacks a confident call. In nucleotides, the sequence is TGTGCCAGCAGCTTGGACGAAGATACGCAGTATTTT. This sequence encodes CASSLDEDTQYF.